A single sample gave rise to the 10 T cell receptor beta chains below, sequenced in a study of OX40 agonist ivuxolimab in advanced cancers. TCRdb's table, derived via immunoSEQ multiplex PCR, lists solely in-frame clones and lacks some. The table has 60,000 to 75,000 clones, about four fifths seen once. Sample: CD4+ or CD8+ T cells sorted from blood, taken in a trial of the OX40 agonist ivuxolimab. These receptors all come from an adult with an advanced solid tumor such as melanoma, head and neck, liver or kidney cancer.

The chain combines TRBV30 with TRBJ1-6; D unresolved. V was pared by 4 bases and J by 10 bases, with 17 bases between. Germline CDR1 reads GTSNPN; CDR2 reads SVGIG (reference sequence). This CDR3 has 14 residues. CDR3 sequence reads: CAWNAARVGSPLHF. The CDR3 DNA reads TGTGCCTGGAACGCCGCGAGGGTCGGATCACCCCTCCACTTT.

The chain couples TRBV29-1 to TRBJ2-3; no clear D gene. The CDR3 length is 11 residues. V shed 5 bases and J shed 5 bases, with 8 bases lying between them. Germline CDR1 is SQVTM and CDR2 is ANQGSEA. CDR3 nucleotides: TGCAGCGTTCGCCTGGGAGATACGCAGTATTTT. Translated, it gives CSVRLGDTQYF.

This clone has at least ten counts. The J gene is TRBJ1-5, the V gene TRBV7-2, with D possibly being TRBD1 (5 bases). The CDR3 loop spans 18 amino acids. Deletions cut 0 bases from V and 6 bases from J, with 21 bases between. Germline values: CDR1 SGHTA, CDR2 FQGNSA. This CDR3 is CASSLAFRGSVSSQPQHF. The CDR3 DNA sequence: TGTGCCAGCAGCTTAGCGTTTCGGGGGTCAGTATCGAGTCAGCCCCAGCATTTT.

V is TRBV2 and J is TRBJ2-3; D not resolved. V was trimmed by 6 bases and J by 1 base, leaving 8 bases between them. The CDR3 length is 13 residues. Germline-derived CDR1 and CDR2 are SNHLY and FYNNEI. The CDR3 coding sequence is TGTGCCAGCAGGGTTGTTGGCACAGATACGCAGTATTTT. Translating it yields CASRVVGTDTQYF.

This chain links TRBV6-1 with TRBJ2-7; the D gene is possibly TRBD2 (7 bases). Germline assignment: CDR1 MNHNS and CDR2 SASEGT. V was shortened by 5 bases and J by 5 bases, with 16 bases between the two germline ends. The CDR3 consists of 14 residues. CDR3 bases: TGTGCCAGCAGTCTCGAGGGGGGGTTCAACGAGCAGTACTTC. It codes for CASSLEGGFNEQYF.

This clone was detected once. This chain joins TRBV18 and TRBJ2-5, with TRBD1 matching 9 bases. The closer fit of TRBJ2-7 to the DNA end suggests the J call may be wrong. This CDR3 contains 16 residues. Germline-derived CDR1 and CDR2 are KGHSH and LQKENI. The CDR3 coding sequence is TGTGCCAGCTCACCAAATACAGGGGGCATTTCCTACGAGCAGTACTTC. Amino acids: CASSPNTGGISYEQYF.

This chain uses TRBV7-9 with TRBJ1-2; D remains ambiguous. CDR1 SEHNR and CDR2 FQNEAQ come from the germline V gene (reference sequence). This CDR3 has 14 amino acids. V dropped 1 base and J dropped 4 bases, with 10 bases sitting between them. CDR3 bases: TGTGCCAGCAGCTTAGTATCCGGATTCTATGGCTACACCTTC. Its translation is CASSLVSGFYGYTF.

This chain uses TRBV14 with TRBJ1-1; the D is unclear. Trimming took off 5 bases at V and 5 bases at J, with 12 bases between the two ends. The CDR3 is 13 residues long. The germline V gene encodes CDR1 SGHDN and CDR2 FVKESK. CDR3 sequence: CASSYSRGTEAFF. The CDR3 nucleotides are TGTGCCAGCAGCTACAGCCGGGGAACTGAAGCTTTCTTT.

In DNA form, the CDR3 reads TGTGCCAGCACCAAGCGGGGTAAGGGCCAGCCCCAGCATTTT. Translated: CASTKRGKGQPQHF. This sequence joins TRBV6-5 and TRBJ1-5; no firm D call. Looked up from germline, CDR1 is MNHEY and CDR2 is SVGAGI. V was trimmed by 7 bases and J by 7 bases, leaving 17 bases between them. This CDR3 contains 14 residues.

CDR3 sequence: CASNPAGERQFF. CDR3 in DNA: TGTGCCAGCAATCCTGCGGGGGAACGGCAGTTCTTC. This chain joins TRBV7-9 and TRBJ2-1, with 7 bases lining up with TRBD2. The germline CDR1 and CDR2 sequences are SEHNR and FQNEAQ (reference sequence). The CDR3 extends over 12 amino acids. J lost 12 bases, V lost 7 bases, and 9 bases had no gene match.